Listed here are 7 T cell receptor beta chains from one sample, sequenced in a study of T cell responses to AZD1222 COVID-19 vaccine. Produced via immunoSEQ multiplex PCR; TCRdb's table is partial and in-frame only. The sample has roughly 97,000 clones; 75% to 90% are singletons. The material sequenced was peripheral blood, taken on day 0 of AZD1222 vaccination. The receptors originated from an adult in good health.

The chain employs TRBV18 and TRBJ1-2; 7 bases are a match to TRBD1. This CDR3 has 15 residues. J gave up 0 bases and V 0 bases, and 1 base lay outside the gene matches. CDR1 and CDR2 from the germline V gene are KGHSH and LQKENI. This CDR3 is CASSPPRGPNYGYTF. CDR3 in DNA: TGTGCCAGCTCACCACCAAGGGGGCCTAACTATGGCTACACCTTC.

The gene calls are TRBV7-8 and TRBJ1-3; maybe TRBD1 (5 bases). Germline V gene lookup returns CDR1 SGHVS and CDR2 FQNEAQ. Between the trimmed V and J ends, which lost 0 bases and 6 bases, there was a span of 6 bases. CDR3 size: 13 residues. The CDR3 bases are TGTGCCAGCAGCTTAGCGACAGTAAACACCATATATTTT. Translated, it gives CASSLATVNTIYF.

The chain is built from TRBV18 and TRBJ1-2; 7 bases are a match to TRBD1. CDR1 is KGHSH and CDR2 is LQKENI in the germline V gene. J lost 0 bases, V lost 5 bases, and 6 bases had no gene match. The CDR3 is made up of 15 amino acids. The CDR3 loop is CASSSETGSNYGYTF. As DNA, the CDR3 is TGTGCCAGCTCATCCGAGACAGGGTCTAACTATGGCTACACCTTC.

The V and J genes are TRBV7-2 and TRBJ1-5, with unresolved D. Germline lookup yields CDR1 SGHTA and CDR2 FQGNSA. V lost 5 bases to trimming and J lost 5 bases, with 16 bases between them. CDR3 length equals 15 residues. The CDR3: CASSRAGRADQPQHF. In DNA, the CDR3 is TGTGCCAGCAGCCGGGCGGGGAGGGCCGATCAGCCCCAGCATTTT.

The rearrangement joins TRBV28 to TRBJ1-5; TRBD1 aligns across 7 bases. This CDR3 is 16 amino acids long. Germline V gene lookup returns CDR1 MDHEN and CDR2 SYDVKM. Trimming took 3 bases from V and 4 from J; bases not matched to a gene: 9. CDR3 residues: CASSFRGTAINQPQHF. CDR3 nucleotides: TGTGCCAGCAGTTTTCGCGGGACAGCTATTAATCAGCCCCAGCATTTT. Combining the CDR3 with reference TRBV28 and TRBJ1-5 gives the whole variable domain DVKVTQSSRYLVKRTGEKVFLECVQDMDHENMFWYRQDPGLGLRLIYFSYDVKMKEKGDIPEGYSVSREKKERFSLILESASTNQTSMYLCASSFRGTAINQPQHFGDGTRLSIL.

This clone was recorded once. This sequence joins TRBV12-3 or TRBV12-4 and TRBJ2-1; no definite D call. Trimming cost V 2 bases and J 7 bases, with 3 bases left between them. The CDR3 is made up of 11 amino acids. The CDR3 bases are TGTGCCAGCAGTTTAATGAATGAGCAGTTCTTC. The encoded protein is CASSLMNEQFF.

The rearrangement uses TRBV18 and TRBJ2-5; the D gene is possibly TRBD2 (6 bases). Germline values: CDR1 KGHSH, CDR2 LQKENI. V was pared by 3 bases and J by 2 bases, with 22 bases between. This CDR3 has 18 amino acids. The CDR3 DNA sequence: TGTGCCAGCTCACCTACTCTCCAACGACTAGGCAGACAAGAGACCCAGTACTTC. It codes for CASSPTLQRLGRQETQYF.